The rows below give T cell receptor beta chains drawn from one sample of a study of PD-1 blockade in classical Hodgkin lymphoma. Assay: immunoSEQ multiplex PCR; the TCRdb copy retains only in-frame clones and omits some. The sample yields approximately 60,000 clones, roughly 88% seen once. Sequenced here: peripheral blood mononuclear cells (PBMCs), sampled at baseline. These receptors were collected from a human donor with classical Hodgkin lymphoma. Each CDR3 is given with its conserved first and last residue. The D gene is left open where the match is weak. Clone size is shown for a subset of rows, as once, few, many or a class of expanded clone.

TRBV18	TRBJ2-1	NA	TRBD2	TGTGCCAGCTCACCCTCTGTCGGGGGGGCCTACAATGAGCAGTTCTTC	CASSPSVGGAYNEQFF
TRBV7-9	TRBJ1-2	NA	NA	TGTGCCAGCAGCTTTGGAGGGTCCTATGGCTACACCTTC	CASSFGGSYGYTF
TRBV9	TRBJ1-2	NA	NA	TGTGCCAGCAGCCCCCGAGTAGACGGGGGGAACTATGGCTACACCTTC	CASSPRVDGGNYGYTF
TRBV10-3	TRBJ1-1	NA	NA	TGTGCCATCAAACAGGGTGGGTACACTGAAGCTTTCTTT	CAIKQGGYTEAFF
TRBV6-6	TRBJ2-7	once	TRBD1	TGTGCCAGCAGTGCAAGACAGGGGGCCTACGAGCAGTACTTC	CASSARQGAYEQYF
TRBV7-8	TRBJ1-4	NA	NA	TGTGCCAGCAGCTTAGTTTCGGGTGAAAAACTGTTTTTT	CASSLVSGEKLFF
TRBV11-3	TRBJ2-1	NA	TRBD1	TGTGCCAGCAGCTTAGGGGACAGGGGGTATATCAATGAGCAGTTCTTC	CASSLGDRGYINEQFF
TRBV19	TRBJ2-6	NA	TRBD1	TGTGCCACAAAGTTCCGGGACAGGGGCTCTGGGGCCAACGTCCTGACTTTC	CATKFRDRGSGANVLTF
TRBV5-4	TRBJ1-6	NA	NA	TGTGCCAGCAGCTACCATCCAGCAGGGGCAGGTATTTCACCCCTCCACTTT	CASSYHPAGAGISPLHF
TRBV27	TRBJ1-6	few	NA	TGTGCCAGCAGTCCCCGGAAACAGGGAGGTCGCTTTAATTCACCCCTCCACTTT	CASSPRKQGGRFNSPLHF
TRBV4-1	TRBJ2-7	NA	NA	TGCGCCAGCAGCCAAGGGTGGGGGGCCTACGAGCAGTACTTC	CASSQGWGAYEQYF
TRBV5-1	TRBJ1-1	NA	NA	TGCGCCAGCAGCTTGATCAGGGGTGATGAAGCTTTCTTT	CASSLIRGDEAFF
TRBV6-5	TRBJ1-2	NA	NA	TGTGCCAGCAGTTACTCCGGAGCCAGGGTAACCGGCTACACCTTC	CASSYSGARVTGYTF
TRBV6-5	TRBJ1-1	NA	NA	TGTGCCAGCACCCCAGAAGCAGCTTTCTTT	CASTPEAAFF
TRBV4-1	TRBJ2-7	NA	NA	TGTGCCAGCAGCCCTCAGGGGTACGAGCAGTACTTC	CASSPQGYEQYF
TRBV27	TRBJ1-3	NA	NA	TGTGCCAGCAGTTTGGGGGGTAATGGAAACACCATATATTTT	CASSLGGNGNTIYF
TRBV2	TRBJ1-2	NA	TRBD1	TGTGCCAGCAGTGAAAGGACAGGCTATGGCTACACCTTC	CASSERTGYGYTF
TRBV7-6	TRBJ2-7	NA	NA	TGTGCCAGCAGCCCCCAAGGAGGGGGCTTTTCCCCCTACGAGCAGTACTTC	CASSPQGGGFSPYEQYF
TRBV29-1	TRBJ2-3	NA	NA	TGCAGTACCACCCAGGTGGGCACAGATACGCAGTATTTT	CSTTQVGTDTQYF
TRBV7-9	TRBJ1-4	NA	TRBD1	TGTGCCAGCAGCCTAGGGGGCGCCGAAGGTGAAAAACTGTTTTTT	CASSLGGAEGEKLFF
TRBV19	TRBJ1-3	NA	NA	TGTGCCAGTAGTATAGCGAGTGGCTCTGGAAACACCATATATTTT	CASSIASGSGNTIYF
TRBV5-8	TRBJ2-1	NA	NA	TGTGCCAGCAGCTGGGTCCATATTGCGGACAATGAGCAGTTCTTC	CASSWVHIADNEQFF
TRBV30	TRBJ2-1	NA	NA	TGTGCCTGGAGTGGGGACCTGTTATTGCAGTTCTTC	CAWSGDLLLQFF
TRBV7-9	TRBJ2-7	NA	NA	TGTGCCAGCAGCTTATGGGTGACCAGGGGGGTCCACGAGCAGTACTTC	CASSLWVTRGVHEQYF
TRBV6-1	TRBJ2-5	NA	NA	TGTGCCAGCAGATTGCGGAACCAAGAGACCCAGTACTTC	CASRLRNQETQYF
TRBV9	TRBJ1-5	NA	NA	TGTGCCAGCAGCGTAGGGTCCTGGAATCAGCCCCAGCATTTT	CASSVGSWNQPQHF
TRBV5-6	TRBJ2-7	NA	NA	TGTGCCAGCAGCTTGGTTCGCTACGAGCAGTACTTC	CASSLVRYEQYF